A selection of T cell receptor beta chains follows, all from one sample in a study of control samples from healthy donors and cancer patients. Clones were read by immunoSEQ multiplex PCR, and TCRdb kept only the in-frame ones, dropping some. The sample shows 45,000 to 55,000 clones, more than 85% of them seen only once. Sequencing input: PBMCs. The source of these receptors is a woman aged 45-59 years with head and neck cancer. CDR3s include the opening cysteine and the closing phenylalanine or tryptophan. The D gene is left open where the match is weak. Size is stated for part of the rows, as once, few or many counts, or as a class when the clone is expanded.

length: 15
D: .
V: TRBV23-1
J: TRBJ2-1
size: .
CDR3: CASSQSVPGHNEQFF
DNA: TGCGCCAGCAGTCAATCCGTGCCGGGCCACAATGAGCAGTTCTTC

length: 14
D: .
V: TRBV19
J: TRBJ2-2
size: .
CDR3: CASSISLANGELFF
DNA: TGTGCCAGTAGTATAAGCCTAGCAAACGGGGAGCTGTTTTTT

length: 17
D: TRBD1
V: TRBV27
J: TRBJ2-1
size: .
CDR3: CASNTIYRDRGKNEQFF
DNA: TGTGCCAGCAATACAATCTACCGGGACAGGGGGAAAAATGAGCAGTTCTTC

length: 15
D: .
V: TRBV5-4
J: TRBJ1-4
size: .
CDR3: CASSSTDQGSQKLFF
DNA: TGTGCCAGCAGCTCGACAGACCAGGGGTCGCAAAAACTGTTTTTT

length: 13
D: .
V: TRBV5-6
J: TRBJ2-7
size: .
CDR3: CASSYGTPYEQYF
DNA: TGTGCCAGCAGCTATGGGACTCCCTACGAGCAGTACTTC

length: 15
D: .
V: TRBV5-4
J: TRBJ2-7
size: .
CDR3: CASSLADRVDHEQYF
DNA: TGTGCCAGCAGCTTGGCCGACCGCGTAGACCACGAGCAGTACTTC

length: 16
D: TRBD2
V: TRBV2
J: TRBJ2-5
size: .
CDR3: CASSEDETSGWETQYF
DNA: TGTGCCAGCAGTGAAGATGAGACTAGCGGATGGGAGACCCAGTACTTC

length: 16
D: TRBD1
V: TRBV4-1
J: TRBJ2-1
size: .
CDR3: CASSQQSRDSYNEQFF
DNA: TGCGCCAGCAGCCAACAAAGCCGGGACAGCTACAATGAGCAGTTCTTC

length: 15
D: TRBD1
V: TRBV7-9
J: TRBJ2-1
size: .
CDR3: CASSSWAGGSNEQFF
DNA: TGTGCCAGCAGCTCGTGGGCAGGGGGTAGCAATGAGCAGTTCTTC

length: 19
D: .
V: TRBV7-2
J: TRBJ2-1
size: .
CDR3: CASSLEMGARGFTVGEQFF
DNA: TGTGCCAGCAGCTTAGAAATGGGGGCTAGGGGATTTACGGTGGGCGAGCAGTTCTTC

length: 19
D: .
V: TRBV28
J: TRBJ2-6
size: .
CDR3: CASSSVHRVFFSGANVLTF
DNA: TGTGCCAGCAGTAGCGTTCACAGGGTATTCTTCTCTGGGGCCAACGTCCTGACTTTC

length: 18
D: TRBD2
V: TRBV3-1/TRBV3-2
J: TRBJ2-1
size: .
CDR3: CASSQEFGVLAGANEQFF
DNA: TGTGCCAGCAGCCAAGAGTTTGGGGTACTAGCGGGTGCCAATGAGCAGTTCTTC

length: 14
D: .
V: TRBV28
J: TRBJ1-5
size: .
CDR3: CASSLHLPNQPQHF
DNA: TGTGCCAGCAGTCTCCATCTCCCGAATCAGCCCCAGCATTTT

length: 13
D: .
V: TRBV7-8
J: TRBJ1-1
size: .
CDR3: CASSRDRTVEAFF
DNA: TGTGCCAGCAGCCGAGATCGGACAGTTGAAGCTTTCTTT

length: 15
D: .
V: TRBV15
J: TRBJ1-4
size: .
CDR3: CATSPRQRADEKLFF
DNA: TGTGCCACCAGCCCCCGACAGAGGGCGGATGAAAAACTGTTTTTT

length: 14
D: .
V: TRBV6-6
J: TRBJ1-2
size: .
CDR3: CATGGGTPNYGYTF
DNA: TGTGCCACCGGGGGGGGCACCCCTAACTATGGCTACACCTTC

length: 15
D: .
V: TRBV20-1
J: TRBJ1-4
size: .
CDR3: CSASRRGPTNEKLFF
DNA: TGCAGTGCTAGTCGGCGAGGGCCAACTAATGAAAAACTGTTTTTT

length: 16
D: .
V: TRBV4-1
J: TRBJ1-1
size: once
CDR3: CASSQDPLQGWPEAFF
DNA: TGCGCCAGCAGCCAAGATCCTCTCCAGGGATGGCCTGAAGCTTTCTTT

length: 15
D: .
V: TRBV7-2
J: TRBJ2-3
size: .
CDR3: CASSLVTGVTDTQYF
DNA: TGTGCCAGCAGCTTAGTCACGGGAGTCACAGATACGCAGTATTTT

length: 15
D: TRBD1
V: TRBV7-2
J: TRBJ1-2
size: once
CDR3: CASSPTGTGVNGYTF
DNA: TGTGCCAGCAGCCCCACCGGGACAGGGGTGAATGGCTACACCTTC

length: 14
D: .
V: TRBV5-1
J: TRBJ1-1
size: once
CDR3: CASSLGTEGTEAFF
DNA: TGCGCCAGCAGCTTGGGGACAGAAGGCACTGAAGCTTTCTTT

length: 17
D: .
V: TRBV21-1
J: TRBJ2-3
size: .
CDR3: CASSKVEAGGGTDTQYF
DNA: TGTGCCAGCAGCAAAGTAGAGGCGGGGGGTGGCACAGATACGCAGTATTTT

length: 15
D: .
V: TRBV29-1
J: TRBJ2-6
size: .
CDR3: CSVEFDSSGANVLTF
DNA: TGCAGCGTTGAATTCGACAGCTCTGGGGCCAACGTCCTGACTTTC

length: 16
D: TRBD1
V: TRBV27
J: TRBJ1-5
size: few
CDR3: CASSSTGDRGNQPQHF
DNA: TGTGCCAGCAGTTCGACGGGGGACAGGGGCAATCAGCCCCAGCATTTT

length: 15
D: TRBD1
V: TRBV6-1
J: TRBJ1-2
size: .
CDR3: CASSDPGQAFYGYTF
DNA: TGCGCCAGCAGTGACCCGGGACAGGCGTTCTATGGCTACACCTTC

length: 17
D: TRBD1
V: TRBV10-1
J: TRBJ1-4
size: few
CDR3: CASRGTGYLLFIEKLFF
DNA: TGCGCCAGCAGGGGGACAGGGTACCTCCTTTTCATTGAAAAACTGTTTTTT

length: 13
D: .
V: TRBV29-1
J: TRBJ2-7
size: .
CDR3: CSVEFEEGYEQYF
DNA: TGCAGCGTTGAGTTCGAGGAGGGGTACGAGCAGTACTTC

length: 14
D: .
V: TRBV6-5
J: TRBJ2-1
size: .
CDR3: CASTPPGRWDSGFF
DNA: TGTGCCAGCACTCCTCCGGGGAGGTGGGACAGTGGGTTCTTC

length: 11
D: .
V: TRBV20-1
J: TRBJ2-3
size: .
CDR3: CSARGTDTQYF
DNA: TGCAGTGCTAGGGGAACAGATACGCAGTATTTT

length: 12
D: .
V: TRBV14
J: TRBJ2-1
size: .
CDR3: CASSQWGNEQFF
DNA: TGTGCCAGCAGCCAATGGGGGAATGAGCAGTTCTTC

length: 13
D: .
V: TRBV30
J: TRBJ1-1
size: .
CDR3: CAWSVRRGTEAFF
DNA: TGTGCCTGGAGTGTACGCCGTGGGACTGAAGCTTTCTTT

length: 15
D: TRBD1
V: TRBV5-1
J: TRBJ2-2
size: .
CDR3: CASSFGTGRTGELFF
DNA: TGCGCCAGCAGCTTCGGGACAGGGAGGACCGGGGAGCTGTTTTTT

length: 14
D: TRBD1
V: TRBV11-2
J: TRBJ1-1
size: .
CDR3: CASSSGTGDTEAFF
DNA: TGTGCCAGCAGCTCCGGGACAGGGGACACTGAAGCTTTCTTT

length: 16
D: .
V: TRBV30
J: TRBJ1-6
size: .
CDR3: CAWSVRASSYNSPLHF
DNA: TGTGCCTGGAGTGTAAGGGCAAGCTCCTATAATTCACCCCTCCACTTT

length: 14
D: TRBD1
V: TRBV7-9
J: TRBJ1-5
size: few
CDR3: CASSLGQGGQPQHF
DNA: TGTGCCAGCAGCTTAGGGCAGGGGGGTCAGCCCCAGCATTTT

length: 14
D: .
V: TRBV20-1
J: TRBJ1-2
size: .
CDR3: CSASLERGYYGYTF
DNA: TGCAGTGCTAGTCTGGAGCGGGGGTACTATGGCTACACCTTC

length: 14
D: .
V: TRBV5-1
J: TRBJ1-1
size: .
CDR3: CASSRGGADTEAFF
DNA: TGCGCCAGCAGTAGGGGGGGCGCGGACACTGAAGCTTTCTTT

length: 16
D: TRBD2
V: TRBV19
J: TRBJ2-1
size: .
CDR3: CASSSWTSDPYNEQFF
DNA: TGTGCCAGTAGTTCTTGGACTAGCGACCCCTACAATGAGCAGTTCTTC

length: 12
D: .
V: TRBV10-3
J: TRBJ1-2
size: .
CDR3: CAIRATNYGYTF
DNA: TGTGCCATCAGAGCGACAAACTATGGCTACACCTTC

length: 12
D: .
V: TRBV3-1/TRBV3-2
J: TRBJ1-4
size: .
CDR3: CASSTRGEKLFF
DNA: TGTGCCAGCAGCACCCGGGGGGAAAAACTGTTTTTT

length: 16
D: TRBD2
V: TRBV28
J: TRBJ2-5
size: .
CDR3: CASSLIAGDGGETQYF
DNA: TGTGCCAGCAGTCTTATAGCGGGAGATGGTGGAGAGACCCAGTACTTC

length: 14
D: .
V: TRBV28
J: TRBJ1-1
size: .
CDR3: CASSFPGDIYEAFF
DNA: TGTGCCAGCAGTTTCCCGGGAGACATCTATGAAGCTTTCTTT

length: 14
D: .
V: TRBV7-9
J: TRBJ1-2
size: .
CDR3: CASTLLQRVDGYTF
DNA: TGTGCCAGCACCCTACTGCAGAGGGTGGATGGCTACACCTTC

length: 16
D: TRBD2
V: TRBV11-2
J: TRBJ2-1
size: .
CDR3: CASSFRTSGGYDEQFF
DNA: TGTGCCAGCAGCTTTCGGACTAGCGGGGGGTACGATGAGCAGTTCTTC

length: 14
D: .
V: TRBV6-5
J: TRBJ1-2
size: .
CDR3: CASSYGGSHYGYTF
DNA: TGTGCCAGCAGTTACGGAGGGAGTCACTATGGCTACACCTTC

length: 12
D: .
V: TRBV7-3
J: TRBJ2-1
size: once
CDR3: CASSLKAEEQFF
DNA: TGTGCCAGCAGCTTAAAGGCGGAAGAGCAGTTCTTC